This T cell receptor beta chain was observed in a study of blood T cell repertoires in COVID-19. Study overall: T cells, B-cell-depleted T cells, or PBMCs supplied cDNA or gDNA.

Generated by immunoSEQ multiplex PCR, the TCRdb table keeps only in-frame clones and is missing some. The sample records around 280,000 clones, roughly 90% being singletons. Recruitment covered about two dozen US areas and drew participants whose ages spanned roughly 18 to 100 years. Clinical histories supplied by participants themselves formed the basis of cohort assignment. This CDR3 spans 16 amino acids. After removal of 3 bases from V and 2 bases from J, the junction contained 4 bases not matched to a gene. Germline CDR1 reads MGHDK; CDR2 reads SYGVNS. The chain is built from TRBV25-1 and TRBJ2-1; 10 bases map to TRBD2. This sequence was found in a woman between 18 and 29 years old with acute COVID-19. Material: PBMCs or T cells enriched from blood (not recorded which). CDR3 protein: CASSDGLAETYNEQFF. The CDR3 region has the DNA TGTGCCAGCAGTGACGGACTAGCGGAGACCTACAATGAGCAGTTCTTC.